These 9 T cell receptor beta chains originate from one sample sequenced in a study of T cells in Graves' hyperthyroidism and ophthalmopathy. RNA transcripts were the template for amplifying TCR beta CDR3 regions. The HTBI set primed first-round TCR CDR3 RT-PCR. TCRdb redid the calling of the multiplex PCR reads with MiXCR, one entry per CDR3 protein. The sample includes hundreds of thousands of distinct CDR3 sequences, about 20% of them seen just once. Sequenced material: blood. The receptors originated from a man younger than 45 with Graves' ophthalmopathy.

The chain couples TRBV19 to TRBJ2-1, with TRBD2 matching over 8 bases. In germline, CDR1 is LNHDA, CDR2 SQIVND (reference sequence). With 3 bases clipped from V and 6 bases from J, the junction kept 7 bases outside the gene matches. CDR3 length: 15 residues. The CDR3 nucleotides are TGTGCCAGTAGTATCGGTGGGACTAGGTCCAATGAGCAGTTCTTC. Its translation is CASSIGGTRSNEQFF.

This clonotype was found a few times. CDR3 nucleotide sequence: TGTGCCAGCAACCAACCGGGCCGCACCTACGAGCAGTACTTC. Translated: CASNQPGRTYEQYF. This chain connects TRBV11-2 to TRBJ2-7, with D unclear. CDR1 is SGHAT and CDR2 is FQNNGV in the germline V gene. The CDR3 is 14 amino acids. The V gene lost 7 bases and the J gene lost 2 bases, with 15 bases spanning the gap. Filled out from reference TRBV11-2 and TRBJ2-7, the complete variable domain reads EAGVAQSPRYKIIEKRQSVAFWCNPISGHATLYWYQQILGQGPKLLIQFQNNGVVDDSQLPKDRFSAERLKGVDSTLKIQPAKLEDSAVYLCASNQPGRTYEQYFGPGTRLTVT.

This clonotype appeared a few times. The V and J genes are TRBV19 and TRBJ2-2; 9 nucleotides align to TRBD1. Germline trimming cut 5 bases from V and 3 bases from J; bases unmatched to any gene: 4. CDR1 is LNHDA, CDR2 SQIVND, per germline (reference sequence). The CDR3 consists of 15 residues. CDR3 sequence: CASSRDRVYTGELFF. The CDR3 DNA is TGTGCCAGTAGTCGGGACAGGGTTTACACCGGGGAGCTGTTTTTT.

This clonotype was counted between two and nine times. This chain uses TRBV3-1 with TRBJ2-7; TRBD1 matches 7 bases. J was trimmed by 2 bases and V by 0 bases; bases with no gene match: 7. The CDR3 has 16 residues. Germline CDR1 LGHDT, CDR2 YNNKEL (reference sequence). The CDR3 DNA is TGTGCCAGCAGCCAAGACCTAACAGGGGATCCCTACGAGCAGTACTTC. Encoded protein: CASSQDLTGDPYEQYF.

J is TRBJ2-7 and V is TRBV6-1; perhaps TRBD1 as D (6 bases). The V and J ends lost 3 bases and 2 bases respectively, with 8 bases between them. The CDR3 is made up of 13 amino acids. Germline CDR1 reads MNHNS; CDR2 reads SASEGT. Here the CDR3 DNA reads TGTGCCAGCAGTGAGGACAGTCCCTACGAGCAGTACTTC. Protein: CASSEDSPYEQYF.

A few counts support this clonotype. The chain joins TRBV28 to TRBJ2-7, with 8 positions matching TRBD2. V gave up 5 bases and J gave up 2 bases; unmatched junction bases: 8. This CDR3 comprises 15 residues. Germline CDR1 is MDHEN and CDR2 is SYDVKM. The CDR3 spells CASSPPRGVAYEQYF. Written as DNA, the CDR3 is TGTGCCAGCAGTCCCCCGCGGGGGGTGGCCTACGAGCAGTACTTC.

Only a few counts were recorded for this clonotype. One end of the junction does not line up with germline, which may come from a read error. V and J are TRBV6-1 and TRBJ1-1; 11 bases are shared with TRBD1. Germline V gene lookup returns CDR1 MNHNS and CDR2 SASEGT. The CDR3 totals 14 residues. The CDR3 nucleotides read TGTGCCAGCAGGGGACAGGGGGTGAATACTGAAGCTTTCTTT. It codes for CASRGQGVNTEAFF.

The chain uses TRBV15 and TRBJ2-1, with 9 bases that match TRBD2. Per germline, CDR1 LNHNV and CDR2 YYDKDF (reference sequence). The V gene end was trimmed by 0 bases and the J gene end by 5 bases; junction bases not matched to a gene: 5. The CDR3 spans 16 residues. The CDR3 DNA sequence: TGTGCCACCAGCAGAGACCGGGCGGGAGGGCACAATGAGCAGTTCTTC. This sequence encodes CATSRDRAGGHNEQFF.

This clonotype has just a few counts. The chain is built from TRBV6-1 and TRBJ1-2; TRBD1 matches at 10 bases. The ends lost 7 bases at V and 3 bases at J; junction bases unmatched: 8. This CDR3 has 15 amino acids. Germline V gene sequence: CDR1 MNHNS, CDR2 SASEGT. Here the CDR3 DNA reads TGTGCCAGCATCACCGGGACAGGGGTTTACTATGGCTACACCTTC. Residues: CASITGTGVYYGYTF.